These T cell receptor beta chains were read from a single sample in a study of CD8 T cells in ankylosing spondylitis. TCRdb called the 5' RACE reads again in MiXCR, with one record for every CDR3 protein. The sample lists hundreds of thousands of distinct CDR3 sequences, less than 25% occurring once. The sample was blood, either unsorted or a sorted T cell fraction (not recorded which). The source of these receptors is a female donor with ankylosing spondylitis or in good health (not recorded which). The CDR3 runs from the conserved cysteine through the conserved F or W. The D gene is left open where the match is weak. Clone size is not always given. Where it is, it says once, few, many or a class for expanded clones.

abundance | j_gene | v_gene | d_gene | CDR3nt | CDR3aa
few | TRBJ1-5 | TRBV20-1 | TRBD1 | TGCAGTGCTAGATCCCTTGGCCCCGACAGGGTCGGCAATCAGCCCCAGCATTTT | CSARSLGPDRVGNQPQHF
many | TRBJ2-2 | TRBV10-3 | . | TGTGCCATCAGTGACTCGGCCAGGAACACCGGGGAGCTGTTTTTT | CAISDSARNTGELFF
. | TRBJ2-1 | TRBV20-1 | TRBD1 | TGCAGCGGAAACGACAGGGCGGGCTACAATGAGCAGTTCTTC | CSGNDRAGYNEQFF
many | TRBJ2-7 | TRBV20-1 | . | TGCAGTGCCTGCGATAGCAGGGCCAATTTAGACGAGCAGTACTTC | CSACDSRANLDEQYF
. | TRBJ2-7 | TRBV5-6 | . | TGTGCCAGCAGCTTTTTGGGACGGACACCTTACGAGCAGTACTTC | CASSFLGRTPYEQYF
many | TRBJ2-1 | TRBV6-2/TRBV6-3 | . | TGTGCCAGCAGGCCAGGGGCTAGCTCCTACAATGAGCAGTTCTTC | CASRPGASSYNEQFF
. | TRBJ2-4 | TRBV7-2 | . | TGTGCCAGCAGCTCCGCAAGGGGGGCCAAAAACATTCAGTACTTC | CASSSARGAKNIQYF
few | TRBJ1-2 | TRBV7-2 | TRBD1 | TGTGCCAGCAGCCCTGCGACAGGGATGGGTGGCTACACCTTC | CASSPATGMGGYTF
. | TRBJ1-4 | TRBV5-5 | . | TGTGCCAGCAGCTTGGGGGACGGTGAAAAACTGTTTTTT | CASSLGDGEKLFF
few | TRBJ2-3 | TRBV20-1 | . | TGCAGTGCCCGAGAGGGCGGGTCCCGCCCCTATACGCAGTATTTT | CSAREGGSRPYTQYF
many | TRBJ2-2 | TRBV5-4 | TRBD1 | TGTGCCAGCAGCCTGGACAGGCCCGGGGAGCTGTTTTTT | CASSLDRPGELFF
few | TRBJ1-2 | TRBV12-3/TRBV12-4 | . | TGTGCCAGCAGTTTTAGAACGCGGACGAACTATGGCTACACCTTC | CASSFRTRTNYGYTF
. | TRBJ2-7 | TRBV6-2/TRBV6-3 | . | TGTGCCAGCAGCCTGGGACACCTCTACGAGCAGTACTTC | CASSLGHLYEQYF
few | TRBJ1-3 | TRBV28 | . | TGTGCCAGCAGTTCGCCCTCAGGAGACTCTGGAAACACCATATATTTT | CASSSPSGDSGNTIYF
many | TRBJ2-3 | TRBV5-1 | TRBD2 | TGCGCCAGCAGCAGCGGACTAGCCCACTCAGCAGATACGCAGTATTTT | CASSSGLAHSADTQYF
. | TRBJ1-1 | TRBV5-1 | . | TGCGCCAGCAGCCCGGAAACCCCGAACACTGAAGCTTTCTTT | CASSPETPNTEAFF
. | TRBJ1-2 | TRBV30 | TRBD1 | TGTGCCTGGAGGGGGGACAGGTTCATCTATGGCTACACCTTC | CAWRGDRFIYGYTF
. | TRBJ2-1 | TRBV7-2 | . | TGTGCCAGCAGCCAAGGGGGCTACAATGAGCAGTTCTTC | CASSQGGYNEQFF
few | TRBJ2-7 | TRBV5-1 | TRBD2 | TGCGCCAGCAGCCCTAGCGGAGAGGCCTACGAGCAGTACTTC | CASSPSGEAYEQYF
. | TRBJ1-1 | TRBV20-1 | TRBD1 | TGCAGTGCTAGGTGGTGGAGCTGGGTACGACAGGGGACAGAAGCTTTCTTT | CSARWWSWVRQGTEAFF
. | TRBJ2-2 | TRBV5-1 | . | TGCGCCAGCAGCTTGTACGCATTCGCGAACACCGGGGAGCTGTTTTTT | CASSLYAFANTGELFF
many | TRBJ1-4 | TRBV4-3 | TRBD1 | TGCGCCAGCAGCCAAGATGACAGGGGAGACGGAAAACTGTTTTTT | CASSQDDRGDGKLFF
. | TRBJ2-7 | TRBV7-2 | . | TGTGCCAGCAGCTTAAGGACAGACTACGAGCAGTACTTC | CASSLRTDYEQYF
few | TRBJ1-1 | TRBV6-2/TRBV6-3 | TRBD1 | TGTGCCAGCACCAGGGAGGGGGCGAGTGAAGCTTTCTTT | CASTREGASEAFF
. | TRBJ2-1 | TRBV20-1 | TRBD2 | TGCAGTGCTAGGGTGGCGGGAGGGGCCAATGAGCAGTTCTTC | CSARVAGGANEQFF
. | TRBJ2-1 | TRBV7-2 | TRBD2 | TGTGCCAGCAGCTTAGCCCACGCCGGGACTACCCCCTTAAATGAGCAGTTCTTC | CASSLAHAGTTPLNEQFF
many | TRBJ2-1 | TRBV29-1 | TRBD2 | TGCAGCACTTGGACTAGCGGCTCAAATGAGCAGTTCTTC | CSTWTSGSNEQFF
. | TRBJ2-2 | TRBV27 | . | TGTGCCAGCAGTCAAAAGGAATCCCCAGGGGAGCTGTTTTTT | CASSQKESPGELFF
. | TRBJ1-1 | TRBV5-1 | TRBD1 | TGCGCCAGCTCCCGCGGACAGGGTCGGAACACTGAAGCTTTCTTT | CASSRGQGRNTEAFF
. | TRBJ2-1 | TRBV12-5 | . | TGTGCTAGTGGTTTGGTTGAGGAGCAGTTCTTC | CASGLVEEQFF
. | TRBJ2-1 | TRBV2 | . | TGTGCCAGCAGTGAAATCTCTCTCTCCTACAATGAGCAGTTCTTC | CASSEISLSYNEQFF
few | TRBJ2-1 | TRBV4-3 | . | TGCGCCAGCAGCCAAGACGCGGCTAGCAGAAGCAATGAGCAGTTCTTC | CASSQDAASRSNEQFF
. | TRBJ2-1 | TRBV10-3 | TRBD2 | TGTGCCATCAGTTCGGCGGGAGGCTCCTACAATGAGCAGTTCTTC | CAISSAGGSYNEQFF
few | TRBJ2-7 | TRBV20-1 | . | TGCAGTGCTAGAGATCGTAGGGTCGGCCCGAATACCTACGAGCAGTACTTC | CSARDRRVGPNTYEQYF
. | TRBJ1-1 | TRBV7-9 | . | TGTGCCAGCAGCCCCAAGAACACTGAAGCTTTCTTT | CASSPKNTEAFF
. | TRBJ2-7 | TRBV7-6 | TRBD2 | TGTGCCAGCAGCTTTCCGGGAGGGGCCGAGCAGTACTTC | CASSFPGGAEQYF
few | TRBJ1-1 | TRBV12-3/TRBV12-4 | . | TGTGCCAGCAGTGAAGGCAGCTTGAACACTGAAGCTTTCTTT | CASSEGSLNTEAFF
few | TRBJ2-1 | TRBV7-2 | . | TGTGCCAGCAGCTTTGTAGAGGTAGGCAATGAGCAGTTCTTC | CASSFVEVGNEQFF
few | TRBJ2-7 | TRBV12-3/TRBV12-4 | TRBD1 | TGTGCCAGCGGATTCCTACATTGGACAGGGGGAAGATACTTC | CASGFLHWTGGRYF
. | TRBJ2-2 | TRBV27 | . | TGTGCCAGCAGTTTTACGGACACCGGGGAGCTGTTTTTT | CASSFTDTGELFF
. | TRBJ1-2 | TRBV4-3 | . | TGCGCCAGCAGCCAGGGGGAGGGTTCTAACTATGGCTACACCTTC | CASSQGEGSNYGYTF
few | TRBJ1-1 | TRBV29-1 | . | TGCAGCGTTGAAGGGGGAACAGGGTTTGAAGCTTTCTTT | CSVEGGTGFEAFF
. | TRBJ2-7 | TRBV11-1 | . | TGTGCCAGCAGCTCGTCTGGCCCAGCAGTAACTAGAGGGTACGAGCAGTACTTC | CASSSSGPAVTRGYEQYF
few | TRBJ1-5 | TRBV5-5 | TRBD1 | TGTGCCAGCAGCTTGGGGACAGGGAGGACGCCCCAGCATTTT | CASSLGTGRTPQHF
few | TRBJ1-2 | TRBV20-1 | . | TGCAGTGCTAGACCGACCACTAACTATGGCTACACCTTC | CSARPTTNYGYTF
few | TRBJ2-1 | TRBV20-1 | TRBD2 | TGCAGTGCTTCTAGCGGGAGGGCCCTCTCCAATGAGCAGTTCTTC | CSASSGRALSNEQFF